One T cell receptor (beta chain) is described in this entry. The clone's antigen remains unknown. No much larger clonotype is one base removed from it; base qualities were not supplied. Enrolling through a virtual design, the prospective study's participants ranged in age from roughly 18 to 90 years and lived across roughly 24 United States geographic areas. In the prospective study, participants were assigned to cohorts based on the clinical history participants reported in a screening survey and a study questionnaire. Exposed participants had been in contact with someone with a PCR-confirmed or clinician-diagnosed COVID-19 case within 2 weeks of study entry. Mobile phlebotomists in the prospective study collected whole blood, serum and a nasopharyngeal or oropharyngeal swab from every participant. Participants in the prospective study had the option to provide additional blood draws and questionnaires over a roughly two-month period. Prospective study blood samples were shipped either frozen or at room temperature before DNA extraction.

TCRbeta CDR3 regions were amplified from genomic DNA using the immunoSEQ Assay, a bias-controlled multiplex PCR. In the original analysis: Within the assay, amplification of reference gene primers was used to estimate how many nucleated cells each sample contained. To quantify the absolute abundance of each unique TCRbeta CDR3 rearrangement, sequence reads were collapsed and filtered. For each sample, productive Simpson clonality was calculated as the square root of Simpson's diversity index over productive rearrangements. Held by TCRdb, this immuneACCESS table contains in-frame sequences only and omits some clones. Under half of the omission traces to an unresolved V gene where checked; the cause of the rest is unknown. That table furnishes V, J and clone size, whereas the DNA furnished D and trimming. Within this sample are a few hundred thousand clones, with 75% to 90% of them counted one time only. The ten largest clones add up to 4.5% to 5.5% of the sample.

The sample belongs to a study of blood T cell repertoires in COVID-19 (TCRdb year 2020). As for the study more broadly: The collaborator samples originated in the United States, Italy and Spain and spanned the acute and convalescent phases of COVID-19. The prospective study material was composed of cDNA or gDNA derived from T cells, B-cell-depleted T cells, or PBMCs. A freely available public database, intended as a resource for researchers studying the immune response to SARS-CoV-2, is where the repertoires were released. A de-identified subject ID, COVID-19 status, age in years and sex were almost always included in the sample metadata. The dataset comprised deeply sampled blood TCRbeta repertoires from subjects exposed to, actively infected with, or recovered from COVID-19. Where available, HLA class I and class II types were obtained from metadata supplied by the sample provider rather than from assay-based typing. The samples were drawn from two sources: the first 160 participants of the ongoing ImmuneRACE study, and 1,200 or so subjects contributed by 6 global collaborators.

Findings and caveats that apply to the study as a whole: The quantity of clinical and demographic metadata differed by source and by participant and was supplied without curation.

Sequenced: PBMCs or T cells enriched from blood (not recorded which). This TCR came from a woman in her thirties who had been exposed to COVID-19.

The CDR3 region: CASSSRQGSYEQYF. The DNA is as follows: TGCGCCAGCAGCTCCCGACAGGGCTCCTACGAGCAGTACTTC. The chain is encoded by TRBV5-1 joined to TRBJ2-7, with TRBD1 identical over 7 junction bases. Ends trimmed: V by 3 bases, J by 0 bases; bases unmatched to a gene: 3. Reading the germline V gene gives CDR1 SGHRS and CDR2 YFSETQ. There are 14 amino acids in the CDR3, from cysteine to phenylalanine inclusive. The only DNA kept is the CDR3, 42 bases in frame from the first base.